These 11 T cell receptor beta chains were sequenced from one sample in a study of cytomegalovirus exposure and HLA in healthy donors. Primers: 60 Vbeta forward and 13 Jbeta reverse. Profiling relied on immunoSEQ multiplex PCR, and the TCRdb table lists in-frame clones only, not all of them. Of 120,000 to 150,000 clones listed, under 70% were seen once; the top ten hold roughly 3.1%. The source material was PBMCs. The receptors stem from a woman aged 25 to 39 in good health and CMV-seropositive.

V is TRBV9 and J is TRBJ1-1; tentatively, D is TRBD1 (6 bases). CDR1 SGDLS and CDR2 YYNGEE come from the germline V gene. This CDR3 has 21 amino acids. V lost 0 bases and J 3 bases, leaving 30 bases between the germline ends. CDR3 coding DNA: TGTGCCAGCAGCGTAGCCGATCCAAGAAAAGGGGGTCACCGCTCGTACACTGAAGCTTTCTTT. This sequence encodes CASSVADPRKGGHRSYTEAFF.

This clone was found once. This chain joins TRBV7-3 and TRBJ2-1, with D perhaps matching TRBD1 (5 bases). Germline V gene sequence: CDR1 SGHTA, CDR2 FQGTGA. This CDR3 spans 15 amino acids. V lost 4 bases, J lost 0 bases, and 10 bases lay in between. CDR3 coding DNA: TGTGCCAGCAGCTCTCGACAGAGCTCCTACAATGAGCAGTTCTTC. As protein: CASSSRQSSYNEQFF.

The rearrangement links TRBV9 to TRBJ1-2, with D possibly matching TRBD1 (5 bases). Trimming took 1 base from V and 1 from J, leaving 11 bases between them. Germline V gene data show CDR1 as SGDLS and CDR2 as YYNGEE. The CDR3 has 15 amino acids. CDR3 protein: CASSVRGSLNYGYTF. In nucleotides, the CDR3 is TGTGCCAGCAGCGTAAGGGGAAGCCTTAACTATGGCTACACCTTC.

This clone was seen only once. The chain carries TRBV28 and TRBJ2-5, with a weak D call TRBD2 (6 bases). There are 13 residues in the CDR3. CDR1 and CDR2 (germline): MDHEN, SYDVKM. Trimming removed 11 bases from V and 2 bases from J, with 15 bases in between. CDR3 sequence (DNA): TGTGCCGGGGGGTCGGTCGTACAAGAGACCCAGTACTTC. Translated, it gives CAGGSVVQETQYF.

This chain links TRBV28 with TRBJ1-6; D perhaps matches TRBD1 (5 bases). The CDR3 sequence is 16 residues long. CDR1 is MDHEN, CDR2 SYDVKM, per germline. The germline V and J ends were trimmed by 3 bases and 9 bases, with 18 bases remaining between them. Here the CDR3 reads CASSLLTLTGRSPLHF. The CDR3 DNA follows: TGTGCCAGCAGTTTGCTAACCCTAACAGGCCGTTCACCCCTCCACTTT.

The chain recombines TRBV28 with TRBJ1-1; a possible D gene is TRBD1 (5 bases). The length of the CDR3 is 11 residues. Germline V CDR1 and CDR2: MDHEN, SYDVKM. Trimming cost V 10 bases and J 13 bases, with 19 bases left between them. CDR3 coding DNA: TGTGCCACCCGGGCGTGGGGGGAGGGTTTCTTT. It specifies CATRAWGEGFF.

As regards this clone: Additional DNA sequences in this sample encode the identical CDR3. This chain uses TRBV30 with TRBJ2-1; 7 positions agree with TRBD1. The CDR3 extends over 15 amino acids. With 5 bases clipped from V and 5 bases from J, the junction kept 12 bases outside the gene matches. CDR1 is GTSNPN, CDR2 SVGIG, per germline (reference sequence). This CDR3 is CAWAGGQEGHNEQFF. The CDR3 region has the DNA TGTGCCTGGGCGGGCGGACAGGAAGGACACAATGAGCAGTTCTTC.

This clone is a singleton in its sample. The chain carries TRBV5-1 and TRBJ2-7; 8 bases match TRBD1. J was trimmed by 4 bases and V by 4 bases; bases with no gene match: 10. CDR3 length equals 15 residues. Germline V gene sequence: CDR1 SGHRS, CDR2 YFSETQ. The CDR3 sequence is CASSGGTGRDYEQYF. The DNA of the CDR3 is TGCGCCAGCAGCGGGGGGACAGGCCGCGATTACGAGCAGTACTTC.

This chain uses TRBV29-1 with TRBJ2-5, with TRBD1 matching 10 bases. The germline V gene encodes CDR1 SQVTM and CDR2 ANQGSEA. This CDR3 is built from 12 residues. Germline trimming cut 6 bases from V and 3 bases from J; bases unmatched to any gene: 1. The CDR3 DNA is TGCAGCGTGGGGACAGGGGAAGAGACCCAGTACTTC. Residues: CSVGTGEETQYF.

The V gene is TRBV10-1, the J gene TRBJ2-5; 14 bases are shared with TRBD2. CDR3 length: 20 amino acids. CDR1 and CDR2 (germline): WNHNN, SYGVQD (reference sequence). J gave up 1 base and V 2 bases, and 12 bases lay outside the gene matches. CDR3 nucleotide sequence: TGCGCCAGCAGTGAGGGCCCCGGGACTAGCGGGAGTCGACGCCAAGAGACCCAGTACTTC. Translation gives CASSEGPGTSGSRRQETQYF.

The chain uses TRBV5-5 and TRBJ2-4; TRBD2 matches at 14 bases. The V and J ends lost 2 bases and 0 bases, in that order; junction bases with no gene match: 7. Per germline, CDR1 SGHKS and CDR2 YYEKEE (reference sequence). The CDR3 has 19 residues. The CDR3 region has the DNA TGTGCCAGCAGCTTTTATGGACTAGCGGGGGGCCAAGCCAAAAACATTCAGTACTTC. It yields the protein CASSFYGLAGGQAKNIQYF.